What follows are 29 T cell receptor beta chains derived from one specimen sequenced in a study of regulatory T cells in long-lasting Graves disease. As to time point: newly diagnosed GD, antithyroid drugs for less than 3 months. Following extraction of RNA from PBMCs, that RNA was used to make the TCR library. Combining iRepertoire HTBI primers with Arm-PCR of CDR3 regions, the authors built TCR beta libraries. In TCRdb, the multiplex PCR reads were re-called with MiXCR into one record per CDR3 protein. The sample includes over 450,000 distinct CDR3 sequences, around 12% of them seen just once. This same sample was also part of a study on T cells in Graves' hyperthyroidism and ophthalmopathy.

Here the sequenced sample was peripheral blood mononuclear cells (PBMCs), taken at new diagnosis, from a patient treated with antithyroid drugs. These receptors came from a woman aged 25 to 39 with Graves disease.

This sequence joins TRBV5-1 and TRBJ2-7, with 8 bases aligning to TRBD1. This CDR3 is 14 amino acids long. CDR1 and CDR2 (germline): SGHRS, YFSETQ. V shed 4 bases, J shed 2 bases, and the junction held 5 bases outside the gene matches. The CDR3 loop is CASSRTGGAYEQYF. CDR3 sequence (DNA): TGCGCCAGCAGCCGCACAGGGGGTGCCTACGAGCAGTACTTC.

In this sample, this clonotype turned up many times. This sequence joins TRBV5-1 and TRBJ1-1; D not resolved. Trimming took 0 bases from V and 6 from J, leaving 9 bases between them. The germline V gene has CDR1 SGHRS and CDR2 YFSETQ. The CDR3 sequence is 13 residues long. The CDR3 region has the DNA TGCGCCAGCAGCTTGGTATCGGGGTCTGAAGCTTTCTTT. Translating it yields CASSLVSGSEAFF.

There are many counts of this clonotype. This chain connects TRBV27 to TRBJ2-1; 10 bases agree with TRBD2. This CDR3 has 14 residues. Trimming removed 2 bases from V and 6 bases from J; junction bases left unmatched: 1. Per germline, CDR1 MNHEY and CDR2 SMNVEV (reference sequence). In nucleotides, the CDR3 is TGTGCCAGCAGTTTAGGACTAGCGGCCAATGAGCAGTTCTTC. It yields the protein CASSLGLAANEQFF.

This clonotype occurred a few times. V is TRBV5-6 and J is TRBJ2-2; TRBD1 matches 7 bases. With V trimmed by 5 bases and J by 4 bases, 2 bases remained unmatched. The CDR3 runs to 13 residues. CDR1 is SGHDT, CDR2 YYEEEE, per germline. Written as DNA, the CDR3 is TGTGCCAGCAGTACAGGGGTCACCGGGGAGCTGTTTTTT. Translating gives CASSTGVTGELFF.

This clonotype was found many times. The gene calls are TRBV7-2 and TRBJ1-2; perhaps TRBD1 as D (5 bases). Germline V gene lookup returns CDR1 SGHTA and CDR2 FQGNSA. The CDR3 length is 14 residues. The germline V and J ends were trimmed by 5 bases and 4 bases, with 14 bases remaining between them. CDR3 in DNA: TGTGCCAGCAGCCGCACTTCAGGGCCCTATGGCTACACCTTC. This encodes CASSRTSGPYGYTF.

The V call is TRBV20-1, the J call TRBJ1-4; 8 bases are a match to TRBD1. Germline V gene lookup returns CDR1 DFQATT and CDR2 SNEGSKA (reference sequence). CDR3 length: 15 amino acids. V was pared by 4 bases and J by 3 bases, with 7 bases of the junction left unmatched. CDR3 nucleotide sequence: TGCAGTGCTAAGGCAGGACAGGGACCTAATGAAAAACTGTTTTTT. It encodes CSAKAGQGPNEKLFF.

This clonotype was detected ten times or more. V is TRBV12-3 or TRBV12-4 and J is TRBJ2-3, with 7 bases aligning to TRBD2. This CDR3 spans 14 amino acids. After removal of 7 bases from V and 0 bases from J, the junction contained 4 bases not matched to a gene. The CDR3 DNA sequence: TGTGCCAGCACACTAGCGCCCAGCACAGATACGCAGTATTTT. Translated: CASTLAPSTDTQYF.

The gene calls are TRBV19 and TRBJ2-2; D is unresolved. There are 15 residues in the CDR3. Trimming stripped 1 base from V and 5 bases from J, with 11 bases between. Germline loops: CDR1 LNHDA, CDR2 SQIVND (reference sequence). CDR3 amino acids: CASSIGWAVTGELFF. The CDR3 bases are TGTGCCAGTAGTATAGGGTGGGCAGTAACCGGGGAGCTGTTTTTT.

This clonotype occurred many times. For the CDR3, the DNA is TGTGCCAGCAGCTTCGCCGGGACTAGCGGTTACACAGATACGCAGTATTTT. Protein product: CASSFAGTSGYTDTQYF. The chain carries TRBV11-2 and TRBJ2-3; 11 bases line up with TRBD2. V shed 3 bases and J 2 bases; nucleotides not matched to a gene: 7. The CDR3 contains 17 residues. Per germline, CDR1 SGHAT and CDR2 FQNNGV.

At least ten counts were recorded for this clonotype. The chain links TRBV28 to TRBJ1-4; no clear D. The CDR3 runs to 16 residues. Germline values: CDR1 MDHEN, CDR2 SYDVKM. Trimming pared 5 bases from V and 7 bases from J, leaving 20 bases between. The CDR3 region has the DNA TGTGCCAGCAGTCTCTTCGGGGTCATCGGGCGTGAAAAACTGTTTTTT. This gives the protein CASSLFGVIGREKLFF.

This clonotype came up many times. The CDR3: CASSGSGTYEQYF. In nucleotides, the CDR3 is TGTGCCAGCAGCGGTAGTGGCACCTACGAGCAGTACTTC. The chain combines TRBV9 with TRBJ2-7, with D unclear. Germline values: CDR1 SGDLS, CDR2 YYNGEE. V lost 3 bases, J lost 2 bases, and 9 bases lay in between. The CDR3 has 13 amino acids. Looking up the rest from reference TRBV9 and TRBJ2-7 gives the full variable domain: DSGVTQTPKHLITATGQRVTLRCSPRSGDLSVYWYQQSLDQGLQFLIQYYNGEERAKGNILERFSAQQFPDLHSELNLSSLELGDSALYFCASSGSGTYEQYFGPGTRLTVT.

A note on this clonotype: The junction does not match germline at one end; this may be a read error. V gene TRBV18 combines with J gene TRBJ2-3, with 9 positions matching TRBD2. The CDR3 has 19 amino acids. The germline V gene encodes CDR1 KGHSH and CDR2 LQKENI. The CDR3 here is CASSPVPACGRAHPDTRYF. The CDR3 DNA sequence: TGTGCCAGCTCACCGGTACCAGCTTGCGGGAGGGCACACCCAGATACGCGGTATTTT.

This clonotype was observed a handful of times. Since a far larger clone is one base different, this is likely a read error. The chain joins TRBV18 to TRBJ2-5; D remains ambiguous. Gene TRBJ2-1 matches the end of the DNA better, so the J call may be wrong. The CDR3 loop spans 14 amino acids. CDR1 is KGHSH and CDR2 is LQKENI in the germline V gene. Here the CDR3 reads CASSPPSTYNGQFF. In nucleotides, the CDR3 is TGTGCCAGCTCCCCACCTTCAACCTACAATGGGCAGTTCTTC.

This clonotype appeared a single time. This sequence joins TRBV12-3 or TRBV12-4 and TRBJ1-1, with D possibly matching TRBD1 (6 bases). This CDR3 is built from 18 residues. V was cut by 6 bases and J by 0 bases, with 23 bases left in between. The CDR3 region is CASSPLDSRLYMNTEAFF. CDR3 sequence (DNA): TGTGCCAGCAGCCCCCTGGACAGCAGACTTTACATGAACACTGAAGCTTTCTTT.

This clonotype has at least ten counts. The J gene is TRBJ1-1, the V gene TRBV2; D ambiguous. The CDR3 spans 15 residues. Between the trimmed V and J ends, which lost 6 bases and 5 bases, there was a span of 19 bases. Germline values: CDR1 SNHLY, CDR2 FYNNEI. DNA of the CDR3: TGTGCCAGCAGGGAGGCGGGTGGGCGCATTACTGAAGCTTTCTTT. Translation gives CASREAGGRITEAFF.

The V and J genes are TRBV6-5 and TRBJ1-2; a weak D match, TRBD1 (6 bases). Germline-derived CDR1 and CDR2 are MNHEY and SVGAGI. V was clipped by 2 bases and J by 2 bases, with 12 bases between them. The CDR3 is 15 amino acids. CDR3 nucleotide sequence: TGTGCCAGCAGTTACCAGACAGGAGGGAACTATGGCTACACCTTC. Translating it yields CASSYQTGGNYGYTF.

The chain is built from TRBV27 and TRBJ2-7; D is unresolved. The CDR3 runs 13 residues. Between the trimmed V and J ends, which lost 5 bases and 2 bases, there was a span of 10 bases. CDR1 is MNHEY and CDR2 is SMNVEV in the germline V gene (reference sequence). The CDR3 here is CASSRHSPYEQYF. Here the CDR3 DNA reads TGTGCCAGCAGTCGGCACAGCCCCTACGAGCAGTACTTC.

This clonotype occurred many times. CDR3 DNA: TGCGCCAGCAGCTTCCGGGGACGATCTGAAAAACTGTTTTTT. This encodes CASSFRGRSEKLFF. V usage is TRBV5-1 and J usage is TRBJ1-4, with D perhaps matching TRBD1 (5 bases). The CDR3 length is 14 residues. The germline V gene has CDR1 SGHRS and CDR2 YFSETQ. V lost 2 bases to trimming and J lost 7 bases, with 12 bases between them.

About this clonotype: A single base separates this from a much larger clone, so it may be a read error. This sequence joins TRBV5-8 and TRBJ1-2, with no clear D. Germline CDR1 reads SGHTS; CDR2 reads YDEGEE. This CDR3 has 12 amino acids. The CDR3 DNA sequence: TGTGCCGGCAGCGATATACGGGATGGCTACACCTTC. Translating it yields CAGSDIRDGYTF.

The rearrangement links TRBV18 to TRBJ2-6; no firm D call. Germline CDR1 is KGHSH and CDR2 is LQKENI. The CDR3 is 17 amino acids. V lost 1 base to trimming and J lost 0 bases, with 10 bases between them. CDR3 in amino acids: CASSPLGLLSGANVLTF. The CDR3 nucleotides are TGTGCCAGCTCACCACTAGGGTTACTCTCTGGGGCCAACGTCCTGACTTTC.

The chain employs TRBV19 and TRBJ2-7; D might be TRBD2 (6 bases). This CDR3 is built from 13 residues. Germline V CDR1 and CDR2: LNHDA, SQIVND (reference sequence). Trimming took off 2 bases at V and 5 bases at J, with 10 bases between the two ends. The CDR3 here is CASSIRQRDEQYF. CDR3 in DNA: TGTGCCAGTAGTATAAGGCAGCGGGACGAGCAGTACTTC.

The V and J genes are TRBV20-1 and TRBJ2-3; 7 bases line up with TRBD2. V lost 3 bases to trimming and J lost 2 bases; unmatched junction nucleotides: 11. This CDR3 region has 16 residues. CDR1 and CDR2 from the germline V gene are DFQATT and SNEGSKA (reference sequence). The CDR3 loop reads CSARGRVVENTDTQYF. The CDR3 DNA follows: TGCAGTGCTAGGGGGAGGGTAGTCGAAAACACAGATACGCAGTATTTT.

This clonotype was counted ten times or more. The CDR3 here is CASSPGPSSYEQYF. The DNA for the CDR3 is TGTGCCAGCTCACCCGGGCCGAGCTCCTACGAGCAGTACTTC. The chain recombines TRBV18 with TRBJ2-7; D ambiguous. Trimming pared 3 bases from V and 0 bases from J, leaving 9 bases between. The germline CDR1 and CDR2 sequences are KGHSH and LQKENI. CDR3 length: 14 amino acids.

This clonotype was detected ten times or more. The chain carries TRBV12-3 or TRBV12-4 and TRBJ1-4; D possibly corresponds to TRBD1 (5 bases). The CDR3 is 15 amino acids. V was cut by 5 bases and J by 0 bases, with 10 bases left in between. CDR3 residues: CASSPGDATNEKLFF. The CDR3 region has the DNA TGTGCCAGCAGTCCGGGGGACGCAACTAATGAAAAACTGTTTTTT.

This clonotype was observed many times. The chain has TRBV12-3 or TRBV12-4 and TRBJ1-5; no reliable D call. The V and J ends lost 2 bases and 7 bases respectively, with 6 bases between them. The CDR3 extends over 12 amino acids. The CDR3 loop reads CASSLRWQPQHF. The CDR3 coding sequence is TGTGCCAGCAGTTTAAGGTGGCAGCCCCAGCATTTT.

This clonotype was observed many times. This CDR3 is CASSYSTSGDTGELFF. The CDR3 nucleotides are TGTGCCAGCAGTTACTCTACTAGCGGCGACACCGGGGAGCTGTTTTTT. The V call is TRBV6-2 or TRBV6-3, the J call TRBJ2-2; 8 bases are shared with TRBD2. The V gene end was trimmed by 0 bases and the J gene end by 3 bases; junction bases not matched to a gene: 3. Germline CDR1 and CDR2: MNHEY and SVGEGT. CDR3 length: 16 residues.

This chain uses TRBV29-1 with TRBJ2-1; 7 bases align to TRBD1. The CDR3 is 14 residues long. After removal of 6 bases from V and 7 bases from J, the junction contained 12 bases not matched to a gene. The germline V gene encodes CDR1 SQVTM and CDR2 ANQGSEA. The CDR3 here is CSVRGRQGGNEQFF. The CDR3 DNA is TGCAGCGTCCGGGGAAGACAGGGTGGGAATGAGCAGTTCTTC.

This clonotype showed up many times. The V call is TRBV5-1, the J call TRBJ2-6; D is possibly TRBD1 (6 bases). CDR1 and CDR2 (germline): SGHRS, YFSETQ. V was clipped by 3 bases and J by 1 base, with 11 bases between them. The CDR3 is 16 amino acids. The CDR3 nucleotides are TGCGCCAGCAGCTCTGGGGACAAGTCTGGGGCCAACGTCCTGACTTTC. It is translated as CASSSGDKSGANVLTF. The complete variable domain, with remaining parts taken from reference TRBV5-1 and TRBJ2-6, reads KAGVTQTPRYLIKTRGQQVTLSCSPISGHRSVSWYQQTPGQGLQFLFEYFSETQRNKGNFPGRFSGRQFSNSRSEMNVSTLELGDSALYLCASSSGDKSGANVLTFGAGSRLTVL.

CDR3 in DNA: TGTGCCAGCAGTTACGGCGGAGTGGGATACGAGCAGTACTTC. Amino acid sequence: CASSYGGVGYEQYF. The chain combines TRBV6-5 with TRBJ2-7, with D hard to call. The germline V gene encodes CDR1 MNHEY and CDR2 SVGAGI. Trimming stripped 2 bases from V and 4 bases from J, with 12 bases between. The CDR3 sequence is 14 residues long.